This T cell receptor (beta chain) came from a study of glioma-infiltrating T cells. General study results and limits: Above-expected tissue-blood divergence occurred in all gliomas, most in low-grade ones.

From germline, CDR1 is SGHRS and CDR2 YFSETQ. V gave up 3 bases and J gave up 10 bases; unmatched junction bases: 12. This CDR3 has 16 residues. Amplification of TCR alpha and beta CDR3 regions from RNA used iRepertoire nested multiplex PCR. Tissue mRNA or PBMC total RNA, 100-400 ng, went into one-step reverse transcription and amplification. TCRdb ran MiXCR on the multiplex PCR reads and lists one entry per CDR3 protein. The table has more than 20,000 distinct CDR3 sequences, roughly 24% seen once. This clonotype has a count of ten or more. Antigen: not known. This chain uses TRBV5-1 with TRBJ2-1; TRBD1 matches 11 bases. Sequencing was done on a sample of glioma tissue, nonneoplastic brain tissue, or PBMCs (not recorded which). The clonotype originates from a human donor with low-grade glioma or glioblastoma, undergoing nonglioma brain surgery, or in good health (not recorded which). The CDR3 nucleotides read TGCGCCAGCAGCTCCGTTGGCGGACAGGGGGCATTAGAGCAGTTCTTC. Translating gives CASSSVGGQGALEQFF.